The clone carrying this T cell receptor beta chain was found a few times. What it binds is unknown. This entry belongs to a study of T cells in Graves' hyperthyroidism and ophthalmopathy. The study's findings and limits: It was a median roughly 6.5 months before onset that the model predicted ophthalmopathy. Blood also carried most thyroid clonotypes expanded above 0.001.

Newly diagnosed patients aged 18 to 65 had hyperthyroidism of under 2 months' duration. It was uncontrolled infection, other autoimmune disease, pregnancy or lactation that excluded patients. V was shortened by 8 bases and J by 0 bases, with 17 bases between the two germline ends. Per germline, CDR1 MDHEN and CDR2 SYDVKM. The CDR3 totals 16 residues. Researchers amplified the TCR beta CDR3 regions from RNA transcripts. Using the HTBI primer set, a first-round RT-PCR was run on the TCR CDR3. TCRdb used MiXCR to reprocess the multiplex PCR reads, holding one entry per CDR3 protein. The table lists more than 350,000 distinct CDR3 sequences, approximately 15% of them singletons.

The gene calls are TRBV28 and TRBJ1-5; D ambiguous. The specimen was blood. The receptor's source is a woman in her 30s with Graves' hyperthyroidism. The CDR3 region is CASRFRTTPSNQPQHF. CDR3 bases: TGTGCCAGCCGCTTTCGAACGACACCTAGCAATCAGCCCCAGCATTTT.